Presented here are 4 T cell receptor beta chains from one specimen sequenced in a study of response to subunit inactivated influenza vaccine. TCRdb recomputed calls from the RT-PCR reads with MiXCR, one row per CDR3 protein. The table shows roughly 710,000 distinct CDR3 sequences, with around 15% occurring only once. Sequenced here: PBMCs from blood, sampled around 15 days before vaccination. The receptors were gathered from a man aged 45-65 years who received an inactivated influenza vaccine.

V gene TRBV20-1 combines with J gene TRBJ2-7; possible D gene TRBD1, 5 bases. Germline lookup yields CDR1 DFQATT and CDR2 SNEGSKA (reference sequence). Deletions cut 3 bases from V and 5 bases from J, with 14 bases between. This CDR3 region has 13 residues. The CDR3 region is CSARKTGVNEQYF. Here the CDR3 DNA reads TGCAGTGCTAGGAAAACAGGAGTCAACGAGCAGTACTTC.

The chain joins TRBV20-1 to TRBJ1-1, with D possibly matching TRBD1 (5 bases). Trimming shortened V by 0 bases and J by 5 bases, and 10 bases separated the two germline ends. This CDR3 spans 13 amino acids. Germline loops: CDR1 DFQATT, CDR2 SNEGSKA (reference sequence). The CDR3 region is CSARDRVSTEAFF. In nucleotides, the CDR3 is TGCAGTGCTAGAGACAGGGTCTCTACTGAAGCTTTCTTT.

The chain carries TRBV19 and TRBJ2-7; 9 positions match TRBD1. Trimming at V came to 3 bases and at J to 5 bases, leaving 14 bases not matched to a gene. Germline V gene data show CDR1 as LNHDA and CDR2 as SQIVND (reference sequence). This CDR3 is 17 amino acids long. CDR3 nucleotide sequence: TGTGCCAGTAGTATGATCTTGGCGACAGGGGGGATCAACGAGCAGTACTTC. Protein: CASSMILATGGINEQYF.

Ten or more counts support this clonotype. V and J are TRBV6-2 or TRBV6-3 and TRBJ2-5; D uncertain. V was shortened by 4 bases and J by 2 bases, with 11 bases between the two germline ends. The CDR3 is made up of 14 amino acids. CDR1 MNHEY and CDR2 SVGEGT come from the germline V gene. CDR3 in amino acids: CASSSDHLQETQYF. Written as DNA, the CDR3 is TGTGCCAGCAGTTCCGACCATCTACAAGAGACCCAGTACTTC.